These 3 T cell receptor beta chains were all obtained from the same sample, sequenced in a study of chemoradiotherapy in HPV16-positive cancers. Profiling relied on immunoSEQ multiplex PCR, and the TCRdb table lists in-frame clones only, not all of them. Among 12,000 or so clones, about four fifths were seen once, and the ten largest hold over 0.95%. This material was collected from a patient who underwent chemoradiotherapy. Every receptor here comes from a human donor with HPV-associated anogenital cancer.

The gene calls are TRBV9 and TRBJ2-5; possible D gene TRBD2, 5 bases. Germline V CDR1 and CDR2: SGDLS, YYNGEE. V was pared by 5 bases and J by 4 bases, with 15 bases between. The CDR3 length is 14 residues. The CDR3: CASSLGLSGETQYF. CDR3 DNA sequence: TGTGCCAGCAGTCTAGGACTGAGCGGAGAGACCCAGTACTTC.

This clone has a single count. The chain employs TRBV4-2 and TRBJ2-3; 13 bases match TRBD2. CDR3 length: 15 residues. V dropped 4 bases and J dropped 4; count of bases not matched to a gene: 2. The germline V gene has CDR1 LGHNA and CDR2 YNFKEQ. The CDR3 DNA reads as TGTGCCAGCAGCCGGGGACTAGCGGGGCCAGATACGCAGTATTTT. Translation: CASSRGLAGPDTQYF.

The rearrangement uses TRBV5-4 and TRBJ1-6, with D unclear. The CDR3 consists of 14 residues. The V gene's germline CDR1 is SGHNT and CDR2 YYREEE (reference sequence). Trimming cost V 0 bases and J 8 bases, with 9 bases left between them. CDR3 sequence reads: CASSLAGGHSPLHF. The CDR3 DNA is TGTGCCAGCAGCTTGGCGGGTGGGCATTCACCCCTCCACTTT.